Following are 28 T cell receptor beta chains from one sample sequenced in a study of T cell clonality in common variable immunodeficiency. Sequencing used immunoSEQ multiplex PCR; TCRdb keeps in-frame clones, though not all of them. The profile covers over 45,000 clones, none occurring a single time. Input material: peripheral blood mononuclear cells. All receptors derive from a person between 18 and 70 years old in good health.

This clone was found a few times. Coverage ceases 3 residues before the CDR3 finishes, and the germline J gene fills in the end. The V call is TRBV5-1, the J call TRBJ1-2; D gene unclear. The CDR3 extends over 14 amino acids. The germline CDR1 and CDR2 sequences are SGHRS and YFSETQ. The CDR3 sequence: CASSLGAVQETYTF. The CDR3 bases that were read are TGCGCCAGCAGCTTGGGGGCAGTTCAAGAGACC. The full variable domain, in which reference TRBV5-1 and TRBJ1-2 provide the parts outside the CDR3, is KAGVTQTPRYLIKTRGQQVTLSCSPISGHRSVSWYQQTPGQGLQFLFEYFSETQRNKGNFPGRFSGRQFSNSRSEMNVSTLELGDSALYLCASSLGAVQETYTFGSGTRLTVV.

This clone was recorded many times. The sequence runs out 3 residues before the end of the CDR3; the remainder is reconstructed from the germline J gene. The chain links TRBV7-9 to TRBJ2-7; D uncertain. This CDR3 is 11 amino acids long. From germline, CDR1 is SEHNR and CDR2 FQNEAQ (reference sequence). The V gene lost 4 bases and the J gene lost 4 bases, with 5 bases spanning the gap. This CDR3 is CASSSLYEQYF. The CDR3 DNA, read in part, is TGTGCCAGCAGCTCTCTTTACGAG.

This clone showed up many times. An end of the junction does not agree with germline; a read error may underlie this. Sequencing ends 3 residues short of the CDR3 end; the germline J gene provides the rest. V gene TRBV4-2 combines with J gene TRBJ2-5; D may be TRBD1 (5 bases). The CDR3 loop spans 16 amino acids. Per the germline V gene, CDR1 is LGHNA and CDR2 is YNFKEQ. The sequenced CDR3 bases are TGCGCCAGCAGCCAAGGACCCCAGGGCCATCAAGAGACC. The encoded protein is CASSQGPQGHQET. In full, the CDR3 reads CASSQGPQGHQETQYF.

The table lists this clone with a few counts. The CDR3 end is not reached by the read, which stops 3 residues before it; the germline J gene fills it in. This chain links TRBV7-9 with TRBJ2-4; 7 bases match TRBD1. The germline V gene has CDR1 SEHNR and CDR2 FQNEAQ (reference sequence). CDR3 length: 14 residues. The part of the CDR3 DNA that was read is TGTGCCAGCAGCTTCAATGGTGGGGCAGGGGGT. Amino acid sequence: CASSFNGGAGG. The entire CDR3 is CASSFNGGAGGQYF.

In its sample, this clone was seen a few times. The CDR3 end lies 3 residues beyond the end of the read and is filled in from the germline J gene. J is TRBJ1-6 and V is TRBV7-2; D gene unclear. The ends were cut back, 5 bases at V and 2 bases at J, with 4 bases in the middle. Germline V gene data show CDR1 as SGHTA and CDR2 as FQGNSA. CDR3 length: 13 amino acids. Incomplete CDR3 DNA: TGTGCCAGCAGCCCTACCTATAATTCACCC. Protein sequence: CASSPTYNSP. The whole CDR3 protein reads CASSPTYNSPLHF.

This clone was counted ten times or more. The missing CDR3 end, 3 residues past where the read stops, is filled in from the germline J gene. V usage is TRBV6-2 or TRBV6-3 and J usage is TRBJ1-1, with a tentative D call TRBD1 (5 bases). Germline lookup yields CDR1 MNHEY and CDR2 SVGEGT. The CDR3 length is 17 residues. Trimming took 3 bases from V and 1 from J, leaving 18 bases between them. The CDR3 bases that were read are TGTGCCAGCAGTTATGGGCAGGGTCGTGTATGGAACACTGAA. It translates to CASSYGQGRVWNTE. The whole CDR3 region reads CASSYGQGRVWNTEAFF.

At least ten counts were recorded for this clone. The read ends 3 residues before the CDR3 terminus; that terminus is restored from the germline J gene. The chain uses TRBV20-1 and TRBJ2-1, with D perhaps TRBD1 (6 bases). V shed 0 bases and J shed 9 bases, with 18 bases lying between them. CDR3 length equals 15 residues. Germline lookup yields CDR1 DFQATT and CDR2 SNEGSKA (reference sequence). The DNA read from the CDR3 is TGCAGTGCTAGAGAAGGGGGAGAGAAGCTTGGTGAG. This gives the protein CSAREGGEKLGE. The whole CDR3 sequence is CSAREGGEKLGEQFF.

Ten or more counts support this clone. The read ends 3 residues early relative to the CDR3; the germline J gene fills the gap. The chain is built from TRBV6-2 or TRBV6-3 and TRBJ2-2, with 9 positions matching TRBD2. V gave up 6 bases and J gave up 4 bases; unmatched junction bases: 3. Germline V gene sequence: CDR1 MNHEY, CDR2 SVGEGT. There are 14 residues in the CDR3. Partial CDR3 DNA: TGTGCCAGCAGACTAGCGGGTGGCACCGGGGAG. Translation gives CASRLAGGTGE. Given in full, the CDR3 is CASRLAGGTGELFF.

This clone has a count of ten or more. The sequenced fragment ends 3 residues before the CDR3 boundary, so the rest is inferred from the germline J gene. The gene calls are TRBV29-1 and TRBJ2-2; D unresolved. The germline CDR1 and CDR2 sequences are SQVTM and ANQGSEA. The CDR3 runs to 16 residues. V lost 7 bases and J lost 1, with 19 bases in between. The part of the CDR3 DNA that was read is TGCAGCGCGTCGACGCGGTTACGACGGAACACCGGGGAG. Amino acid sequence: CSASTRLRRNTGE. The full CDR3 is CSASTRLRRNTGELFF.

This clone was detected ten times or more. The read ends 3 residues before the CDR3 terminus; that terminus is restored from the germline J gene. V gene TRBV7-2 combines with J gene TRBJ1-3, with 8 bases matching TRBD1. This CDR3 is 13 amino acids long. Germline CDR1 is SGHTA and CDR2 is FQGNSA. The V segment lost 6 bases and the J segment 4 bases; nucleotides outside the gene matches: 2. CDR3 DNA, as far as it was read: TGTGCCAGCAGTCGACAGGGGGGAAACACC. Translation: CASSRQGGNT. The full CDR3 reads CASSRQGGNTIYF.

This clone was observed a handful of times. The read is 3 residues too short to cover the CDR3 end, so that end is filled in from the germline J gene. The genes are TRBV10-3 and TRBJ2-5; 8 bases map to TRBD2. Losses at the gene ends were 4 bases for V and 2 bases for J; bases not matched to a gene: 9. The CDR3 runs to 16 residues. Per germline, CDR1 ENHRY and CDR2 SYGVKD. The sequenced part of the CDR3 DNA is TGTGCCATCAGTGGTTCGGGGGGGCCTTGGCAAGAGACC. It translates to CAISGSGGPWQET. The whole CDR3 sequence is CAISGSGGPWQETQYF.

There are many counts of this clone. The read halts 3 residues ahead of the CDR3 end, with the missing end drawn from the germline J gene. This chain uses TRBV29-1 with TRBJ2-2; possible D gene TRBD1, 6 bases. The germline V gene encodes CDR1 SQVTM and CDR2 ANQGSEA. CDR3 length equals 13 residues. CDR3 sequence reads: CSALTGPNSPLFF. The sequenced CDR3 bases are TGCAGCGCTCTGACAGGTCCTAATTCACCG.

This clone appeared a few times. The read terminates 3 residues before the CDR3 end, so the remaining end is supplied by the germline J gene. The chain uses TRBV19 and TRBJ1-2; D gene ambiguous. Germline V gives CDR1 LNHDA, CDR2 SQIVND (reference sequence). This CDR3 region has 15 residues. V was cut by 5 bases and J by 6 bases, with 19 bases left in between. The CDR3 bases that were read are TGTGCCAGTAGTCTTCCGGCAGGCGTTAGAAATGGC. Residues: CASSLPAGVRNG. The whole CDR3 reads CASSLPAGVRNGYTF.

This clone was observed at least ten times. The read comes to an end 3 residues before the CDR3 does, leaving the germline J gene to fill in the end. The chain is built from TRBV18 and TRBJ2-5, with TRBD2 matching 12 bases. Germline CDR1 reads KGHSH; CDR2 reads LQKENI. The CDR3 totals 14 residues. The trim removed 4 bases at V and 3 bases at J, leaving 0 bases unmatched. The CDR3 sequence: CASSRLAGEETQYF. The sequenced part of the CDR3 DNA is TGTGCCAGCTCACGACTAGCGGGAGAAGAGACC.

This clone has a count of ten or more. Read coverage stops 3 residues before the CDR3 terminus; the germline J gene supplies the remainder. V gene TRBV12-3 or TRBV12-4 combines with J gene TRBJ1-2; 7 bases align to TRBD1. The CDR3 has 16 residues. The V gene end was trimmed by 7 bases and the J gene end by 2 bases; junction bases not matched to a gene: 13. The CDR3 spells CASTPSTTGINYGYTF. Partial CDR3 DNA: TGTGCCAGCACCCCCTCCACGACAGGGATCAACTATGGC.

Comment on this clone: Read sequence stops 3 residues before the CDR3 end, and the germline J gene provides the missing end. This chain connects TRBV6-2 or TRBV6-3 to TRBJ1-2; D is perhaps TRBD1 (6 bases). The CDR3 loop spans 12 amino acids. CDR1 MNHEY and CDR2 SVGEGT come from the germline V gene. CDR3 loop: CASSYGGNDYTF. Incomplete CDR3 DNA: TGTGCCAGCAGTTACGGGGGCAACGAC.

There are many counts of this clone. The CDR3 end lies 3 residues beyond the end of the read and is filled in from the germline J gene. The chain is built from TRBV10-1 and TRBJ1-2; D is possibly TRBD1 (5 bases). The germline gives CDR1 WNHNN, CDR2 SYGVQD (reference sequence). CDR3 size: 13 residues. V was pared by 6 bases and J by 4 bases, with 12 bases between. Partial CDR3 DNA: TGCGCCAGCAGCTCGACAGAGACCTATGGC. This encodes CASSSTETYG. The CDR3, in full, reads CASSSTETYGYTF.

This clone was counted ten times or more. CDR3 in amino acids: CASSLVGAFTGELFF. CDR3 bases read: TGTGCCAGCAGCTTAGTGGGGGCCTTCACCGGGGAG. The J gene is TRBJ2-2, the V gene TRBV7-9; the D gene is possibly TRBD1 (6 bases). Sequencing ends 3 residues short of the CDR3 end; the germline J gene provides the rest. CDR1 is SEHNR and CDR2 is FQNEAQ in the germline V gene (reference sequence). This CDR3 region has 15 residues. V lost 1 base, J lost 4 bases, and 10 bases lay in between.

This clone showed up many times. The read stops 3 residues short of the end of the CDR3; the missing end is completed from the germline J gene. The chain is built from TRBV20-1 and TRBJ1-2; D is possibly TRBD1 (6 bases). CDR3 length: 12 amino acids. Trimming took off 4 bases at V and 3 bases at J, with 9 bases between the two ends. Germline assignment: CDR1 DFQATT and CDR2 SNEGSKA (reference sequence). CDR3 DNA, as far as it was read: TGCAGTGCTACTTCAGGGGACTATGGC. It specifies CSATSGDYG. The complete CDR3 sequence is CSATSGDYGYTF.

This clone has just a few counts. Sequence at one end of the junction differs from germline and may be a read error. The read halts 3 residues ahead of the CDR3 end, with the missing end drawn from the germline J gene. The same CDR3 is also encoded by other DNA sequences in this sample. This chain joins TRBV5-1 and TRBJ1-2; 10 positions match TRBD1. The CDR3 loop spans 16 amino acids. Germline CDR1 is SGHRS and CDR2 is YFSETQ. Partial CDR3 DNA: TGCGCCAGCAGCTGGCGACCGGGACAGGGGAACTATGGG. It is translated as CASSWRPGQGNYG. The complete CDR3 reads CASSWRPGQGNYGYTF.

This clone appeared many times. One end of the junction fails to match germline, which may point to a read error. The sequence runs out 3 residues before the end of the CDR3; the remainder is reconstructed from the germline J gene. V usage is TRBV7-7 and J usage is TRBJ1-2; 10 nucleotides line up with TRBD1. Germline CDR1 and CDR2: SSHAT and FNYEAQ (reference sequence). This CDR3 contains 14 residues. CDR3: CASTRTGGKGGYTF. CDR3 DNA, as far as it was read: TGTGCTAGCACCAGGACAGGGGGAAAAGGGGGC. Supplemented by reference TRBV7-7 and TRBJ1-2, the full variable domain reads GAGVSQSPRYKVTKRGQDVTLRCDPISSHATLYWYQQALGQGPEFLTYFNYEAQPDKSGLPSDRFSAERPEGSISTLTIQRTEQRDSAMYRCASTRTGGKGGYTFGSGTRLTVV.

This clone was counted many times. With the read ending 3 residues before the CDR3 end, the germline J gene is used to fill in that end. The V gene is TRBV5-1, the J gene TRBJ2-5; TRBD2 matches at 12 bases. V was pared by 4 bases and J by 7 bases, with 14 bases of the junction left unmatched. The CDR3 length is 17 residues. Germline lookup yields CDR1 SGHRS and CDR2 YFSETQ. Partial CDR3 DNA: TGCGCCAGCAGCCAGTTTTCTAGCGGGAGGGACCCGGGGACC. It encodes CASSQFSSGRDPGT. From start to end, the CDR3 is CASSQFSSGRDPGTQYF.

This clone has a count of ten or more. The read ends 3 residues before the CDR3 terminus; that terminus is restored from the germline J gene. The rearrangement uses TRBV12-3 or TRBV12-4 and TRBJ1-5; the D gene is possibly TRBD1 (6 bases). CDR3 length equals 13 residues. The V gene lost 6 bases and the J gene lost 4 bases, with 10 bases spanning the gap. The DNA read from the CDR3 is TGTGCCAGCAGACCTACAGGGAATCAGCCC. It specifies CASRPTGNQP. The full CDR3 reads CASRPTGNQPQHF.

This clone was counted ten times or more. Sequence at one end of the junction differs from germline and may be a read error. The read ends 3 residues early relative to the CDR3; the germline J gene fills the gap. The chain carries TRBV4-2 and TRBJ2-2; 7 nucleotides align to TRBD2. The CDR3 totals 13 residues. Per the germline V gene, CDR1 is LGHNA and CDR2 is YNFKEQ. CDR3 loop: CASSRTSTGELFF. The CDR3 DNA, read in part, is TGCGCCAGCAGCCGGACTAGCACCGGGGAG.

In regard to this clone: The CDR3 is cut off 3 residues early in the read; its end comes from the germline J gene. The chain employs TRBV11-2 and TRBJ1-2, with 12 bases fitting TRBD1. This CDR3 contains 14 residues. Germline values: CDR1 SGHAT, CDR2 FQNNGV. CDR3: CASRPGQGAKGYTF. The part of the CDR3 DNA that was read is TGTGCCAGCAGGCCGGGACAGGGGGCGAAAGGC.

In this sample, this clone turned up many times. Sequencing ends 3 residues short of the CDR3 end; the germline J gene provides the rest. V gene TRBV5-6 combines with J gene TRBJ2-3; D is possibly TRBD2 (6 bases). Germline CDR1 and CDR2: SGHDT and YYEEEE. This CDR3 has 14 amino acids. The CDR3 bases that were read are TGTGCCAGCAGCTTGCGACTAGATGAAGAGACG. Encoded protein: CASSLRLDEET. The entire CDR3 protein is CASSLRLDEETQYF.

This clone was detected many times. The read ends 3 residues early relative to the CDR3; the germline J gene fills the gap. The rearrangement uses TRBV7-2 and TRBJ2-7, with 8 positions matching TRBD2. V shed 5 bases, J shed 1 base, and the junction held 7 bases outside the gene matches. The CDR3 contains 15 residues. The germline V gene encodes CDR1 SGHTA and CDR2 FQGNSA. The CDR3 DNA, read in part, is TGTGCCAGCAGCCTCGGGGGGGGTAGATCCTACGAG. It translates to CASSLGGGRSYE. The complete CDR3 reads CASSLGGGRSYEQYF.

This clone appeared many times. The read falls 3 residues short of the CDR3 end, and the missing part is taken from the germline J gene. The rearrangement uses TRBV6-2 or TRBV6-3 and TRBJ2-7; 9 positions agree with TRBD1. Germline CDR1 and CDR2: MNHEY and SVGEGT. V lost 7 bases, J lost 5 bases, and 15 bases stayed unmatched. The CDR3 contains 16 residues. The CDR3 bases that were read are TGTGCCAGCACTCTGTCCGGAGGGACAGGGATGAACGAG. Translation: CASTLSGGTGMNE. The entire CDR3 sequence reads CASTLSGGTGMNEQYF.